This T cell receptor beta chain emerged from a study of PD-1 blockade in classical Hodgkin lymphoma. Documented time point: newly diagnosed, previously untreated cHL patient sample. By magnetic negative selection, CD4+ T cells were purified from thawed PBMCs. Comparison relied on PBMCs that came from newly diagnosed, untreated classical Hodgkin lymphoma. The ends lost 4 bases at V and 0 bases at J; junction bases unmatched: 12. The CDR3 is 20 residues long. Germline loops: CDR1 MNHNS, CDR2 SASEGT. TCRdb's table, derived via immunoSEQ multiplex PCR, lists solely in-frame clones and lacks some. The table lists about 20,000 clones, nearly 90% of them singletons, with more than 0.2% in the top ten.

The V gene is TRBV6-1, the J gene TRBJ1-6; 10 bases line up with TRBD1. The material sequenced was CD4+ T cells from blood. The receptor's source is a human donor with classical Hodgkin lymphoma. The CDR3 here is CASSATGTGDFSSYNSPLHF. The CDR3 DNA is TGTGCCAGCAGTGCAACCGGGACAGGGGATTTCAGCTCCTATAATTCACCCCTCCACTTT.